A selection of T cell receptor beta chains follows, all from one sample in a study of human T cells and chemical hapten exposure. Via MiXCR, TCRdb re-called the RACE reads, giving one row per CDR3 protein. The profile shows roughly 54,000 distinct CDR3 sequences, about 9.9% of them singletons. The sequencing used whole blood, collected in connection with sensitization to the hapten diphenylcyclopropenone (DPC). The receptors come from a woman in her 50s with alopecia areata. Some clones in this sample may be carry-over from other donors' samples. Each CDR3 is given with its conserved first and last residue. The D gene is left open where the match is weak. Only some rows state a clone size, as once, few, many or a class for expanded clones.

v_call	clone_size	d_call	j_call	cdr3_aa	cdr3_nt
TRBV6-6	many	-	TRBJ2-3	CASSYPPLRGPDTQYF	TGTGCCAGCAGTTACCCGCCTCTCCGGGGACCGGATACGCAGTATTTT
TRBV19	-	-	TRBJ2-7	CASSNLGPAYEQYF	TGTGCCAGTAGTAATCTCGGACCAGCCTACGAGCAGTACTTC
TRBV5-1	many	-	TRBJ1-1	CASSSEHFFEAFF	TGCGCCAGCAGTAGCGAGCATTTCTTCGAAGCTTTCTTT
TRBV7-7	-	-	TRBJ2-2	CASSFRGFGGELFF	TGTGCTAGCAGCTTCAGGGGCTTTGGCGGGGAGCTGTTTTTT
TRBV6-2/TRBV6-3	many	-	TRBJ1-1	CASSYSIGETEAFF	TGTGCCAGCAGTTACTCGATCGGGGAAACTGAAGCTTTCTTT
TRBV6-5	-	TRBD1	TRBJ2-1	CASSRTGLYEQFF	TGTGCCAGCAGCAGGACAGGGCTCTATGAGCAGTTCTTC
TRBV18	-	TRBD1	TRBJ2-2	CASSPWDRNTGELFF	TGTGCCAGCTCACCCTGGGACAGGAACACCGGGGAGCTGTTTTTT
TRBV4-3	few	TRBD2	TRBJ2-1	CASSQEPAGVLEQFF	TGCGCCAGCAGCCAAGAGCCAGCGGGGGTGTTGGAGCAGTTCTTC
TRBV12-3/TRBV12-4	-	-	TRBJ2-3	CASSFTPGRRDTQYF	TGTGCCAGCAGTTTTACTCCCGGGCGCAGGGATACGCAGTATTTT
TRBV28	-	TRBD1	TRBJ1-1	CASSSRTGLAEAFF	TGTGCCAGCAGTTCAAGGACAGGGCTGGCTGAAGCTTTCTTT
TRBV4-3	few	-	TRBJ1-5	CASSQSAGGRSNQPQHF	TGCGCCAGCAGCCAGTCGGCGGGGGGTAGGAGCAATCAGCCCCAGCATTTT
TRBV5-5	-	-	TRBJ2-5	CASSFGPRGFSLQETQYF	TGTGCCAGCAGCTTTGGACCCCGGGGCTTTTCGCTCCAAGAGACCCAGTACTTC
TRBV7-9	many	-	TRBJ2-5	CASSLSFKETQYF	TGTGCCAGCAGCTTATCCTTCAAAGAGACCCAGTACTTC
TRBV6-1	-	TRBD2	TRBJ2-7	CASSPDRTSGGHYEQYF	TGTGCCAGCAGTCCCGATCGGACTAGCGGGGGGCACTACGAGCAGTACTTC
TRBV3-1	few	-	TRBJ2-6	CASSGGPNLSGANVLTF	TGTGCCAGCAGCGGAGGACCGAATCTCTCTGGGGCCAACGTCCTGACTTTC
TRBV10-3	many	TRBD1	TRBJ1-2	CAISQKGASGYTF	TGTGCCATCAGCCAGAAGGGGGCTAGCGGCTACACCTTC
TRBV6-2/TRBV6-3	many	-	TRBJ2-5	CASSPWRAEVETQYF	TGTGCCAGCAGTCCTTGGCGTGCGGAGGTAGAGACCCAGTACTTC
TRBV14	few	-	TRBJ2-5	CASSQEILISTAKETQYF	TGTGCCAGCAGCCAAGAGATTTTGATATCGACAGCAAAAGAGACCCAGTACTTC
TRBV20-1	few	TRBD2	TRBJ2-4	CSAILAGDNIQYF	TGCAGTGCTATACTAGCGGGAGACAACATTCAGTACTTC
TRBV28	many	-	TRBJ2-7	CASRDISSLSSEQYF	TGTGCCAGCAGGGACATCTCAAGCCTCTCGAGCGAGCAGTACTTC
TRBV7-9	few	TRBD2	TRBJ2-5	CASSILAKETQYF	TGTGCCAGCAGCATACTAGCGAAGGAGACCCAGTACTTC
TRBV10-3	-	TRBD2	TRBJ2-7	CAISEMAGGPYEQYF	TGTGCCATCAGTGAAATGGCGGGAGGGCCTTACGAGCAGTACTTC
TRBV19	-	TRBD1	TRBJ1-5	CASSPRDRRNQPQHF	TGTGCCAGTAGTCCCCGGGACAGACGGAATCAGCCCCAGCATTTT
TRBV20-1	-	-	TRBJ1-2	CSATTGHQGYTF	TGCAGTGCTACTACAGGGCATCAGGGCTACACCTTC
TRBV11-2	many	TRBD2	TRBJ2-7	CASSLGAPGLADYEQYF	TGTGCCAGCAGCTTAGGGGCCCCGGGACTAGCGGATTACGAGCAGTACTTC
TRBV5-5	few	-	TRBJ2-7	CASNTGGVSYEQYF	TGTGCCAGCAACACAGGCGGTGTATCCTACGAGCAGTACTTC
TRBV2	-	TRBD1	TRBJ2-1	CASSAEQGNHNEQFF	TGTGCCAGCAGTGCTGAACAGGGGAATCACAATGAGCAGTTCTTC
TRBV12-3/TRBV12-4	many	TRBD1	TRBJ1-2	CASSFFGQGANYGYTF	TGTGCCAGCAGTTTTTTCGGACAGGGGGCGAACTATGGCTACACCTTC
TRBV6-5	many	-	TRBJ1-6	CASSYIQGRSPLHF	TGTGCCAGCAGTTACATCCAGGGTCGTTCACCCCTCCACTTT
TRBV12-3/TRBV12-4	many	TRBD1	TRBJ1-4	CASSLGQGPEKLFF	TGTGCCAGCAGTTTAGGACAGGGACCCGAAAAACTGTTTTTT
TRBV7-2	-	TRBD2	TRBJ2-1	CASSLASGDYNEQFF	TGTGCCAGCAGCTTAGCTAGCGGGGACTACAATGAGCAGTTCTTC
TRBV3-1	-	TRBD1	TRBJ2-7	CASSQPGTGIHEQYF	TGTGCCAGCAGCCAACCCGGGACAGGTATACACGAGCAGTACTTC
TRBV28	few	-	TRBJ2-1	CASRPGALNEQFF	TGTGCCAGCCGTCCGGGGGCGTTGAATGAGCAGTTCTTC
TRBV3-1	-	TRBD1	TRBJ2-4	CASSQERTGEDIRYF	TGTGCCAGCAGCCAAGAACGGACAGGGGAGGACATTCGGTACTTC
TRBV6-6	-	-	TRBJ1-5	CASWGGLSNQPQHF	TGTGCCTCCTGGGGGGGTTTGAGCAATCAGCCCCAGCATTTT
TRBV6-5	many	-	TRBJ1-2	CASRPYRESNYGYTF	TGTGCCAGTCGACCGTACAGGGAGAGTAACTATGGCTACACCTTC
TRBV7-6	many	-	TRBJ1-1	CASRRSGVGNTEAFF	TGTGCCAGCAGACGATCGGGAGTAGGGAACACTGAAGCTTTCTTT
TRBV5-1	many	-	TRBJ1-2	CASTREFNYGYTF	TGCGCCAGCACCCGGGAGTTTAACTATGGCTACACCTTC
TRBV19	many	-	TRBJ1-4	CASSTAPGRIEKLFF	TGTGCCAGTAGTACCGCTCCCGGACGGATTGAAAAACTGTTTTTT
TRBV11-3	few	TRBD2	TRBJ2-2	CASSLRTSGYTGELFF	TGTGCCAGCAGCTTGCGGACTAGCGGGTACACCGGGGAGCTGTTTTTT
TRBV14	few	-	TRBJ2-5	CASSQGSRTQYF	TGTGCCAGCAGCCAGGGTAGTCGCACCCAGTACTTC
TRBV7-2	few	-	TRBJ2-7	CADRGGMRSYEQYF	TGTGCCGACCGAGGGGGAATGCGTTCCTACGAGCAGTACTTC
TRBV6-6	few	-	TRBJ1-5	CASSAPAEFSNQPQHF	TGTGCCAGCAGTGCCCCAGCAGAGTTCTCAAATCAGCCCCAGCATTTT
TRBV18	many	TRBD1	TRBJ1-6	CASSPWTGGNSPLHF	TGTGCCAGCTCACCCTGGACAGGAGGAAATTCACCCCTCCACTTT
TRBV7-9	few	-	TRBJ1-1	CASTGIQGTEAFF	TGTGCCAGCACCGGTATACAGGGCACTGAAGCTTTCTTT
TRBV7-8	-	-	TRBJ1-5	CASTRTYPDQPQHF	TGTGCCAGCACGAGGACGTATCCGGATCAGCCCCAGCATTTT
TRBV6-2/TRBV6-3	-	TRBD1	TRBJ1-5	CASSWTGGRQPQHF	TGTGCCAGCAGTTGGACAGGGGGGCGTCAGCCCCAGCATTTT
TRBV29-1	-	-	TRBJ2-4	CSVENTDIQYF	TGCAGCGTTGAGAATACGGACATTCAGTACTTC
TRBV7-8	-	TRBD1	TRBJ2-4	CASSLGTGADLRLAKNIQYF	TGTGCCAGCAGCTTAGGGACAGGGGCGGATTTGAGACTAGCCAAAAACATTCAGTACTTC
TRBV6-5	many	-	TRBJ1-2	CASSYTWTAIYGYTF	TGTGCCAGCAGTTACACCTGGACAGCCATCTATGGCTACACCTTC
TRBV20-1	-	TRBD2	TRBJ2-1	CSAQAGTSGYNEQFF	TGCAGTGCCCAAGCCGGGACTAGCGGTTACAATGAGCAGTTCTTC
TRBV4-2	-	-	TRBJ1-3	CASSQGRGSGNTIYF	TGTGCCAGCAGCCAAGGGCGAGGATCTGGAAACACCATATATTTT
TRBV18	-	-	TRBJ2-3	CASSPDDSTDTQYF	TGTGCCAGCTCACCGGACGATAGCACAGATACGCAGTATTTT
TRBV5-5	-	-	TRBJ2-3	CASRGRGTDTQYF	TGTGCCTCTAGGGGACGAGGCACAGATACGCAGTATTTT
TRBV29-1	few	-	TRBJ1-1	CSVQDTNTEAFF	TGCAGCGTTCAAGACACCAACACTGAAGCTTTCTTT
TRBV29-1	many	TRBD1	TRBJ2-2	CSATRTGGELFF	TGCAGCGCGACCCGGACAGGAGGGGAGCTGTTTTTT